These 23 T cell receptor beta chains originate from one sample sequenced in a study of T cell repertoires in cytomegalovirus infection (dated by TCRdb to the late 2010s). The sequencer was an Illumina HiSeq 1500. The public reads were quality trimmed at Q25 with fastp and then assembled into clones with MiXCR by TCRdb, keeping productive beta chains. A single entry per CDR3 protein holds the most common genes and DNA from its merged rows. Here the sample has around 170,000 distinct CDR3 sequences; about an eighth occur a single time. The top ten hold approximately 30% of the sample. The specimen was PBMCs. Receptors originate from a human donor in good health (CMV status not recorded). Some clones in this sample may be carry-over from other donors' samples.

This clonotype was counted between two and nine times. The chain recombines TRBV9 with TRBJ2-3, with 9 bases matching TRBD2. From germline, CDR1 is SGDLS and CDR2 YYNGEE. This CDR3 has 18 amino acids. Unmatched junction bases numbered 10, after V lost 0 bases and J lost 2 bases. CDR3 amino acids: CASSVESVASGDTDTQYF. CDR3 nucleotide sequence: TGTGCCAGCAGCGTAGAATCTGTGGCTAGCGGGGACACAGATACGCAGTATTTT.

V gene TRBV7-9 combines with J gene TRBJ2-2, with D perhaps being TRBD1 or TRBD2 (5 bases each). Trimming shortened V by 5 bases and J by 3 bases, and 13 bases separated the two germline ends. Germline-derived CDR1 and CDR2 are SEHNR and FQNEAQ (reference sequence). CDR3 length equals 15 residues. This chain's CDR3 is CASSHRDPDTGELFF. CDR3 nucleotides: TGTGCCAGCAGCCACCGGGACCCAGACACCGGGGAGCTGTTTTTT.

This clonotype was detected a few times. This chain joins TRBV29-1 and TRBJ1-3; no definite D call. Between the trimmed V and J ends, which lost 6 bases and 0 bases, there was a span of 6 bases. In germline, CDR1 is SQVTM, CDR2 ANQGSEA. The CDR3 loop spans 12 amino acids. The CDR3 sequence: CSVQDSGNTIYF. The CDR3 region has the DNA TGCAGCGTGCAAGACTCTGGAAACACCATATATTTT.

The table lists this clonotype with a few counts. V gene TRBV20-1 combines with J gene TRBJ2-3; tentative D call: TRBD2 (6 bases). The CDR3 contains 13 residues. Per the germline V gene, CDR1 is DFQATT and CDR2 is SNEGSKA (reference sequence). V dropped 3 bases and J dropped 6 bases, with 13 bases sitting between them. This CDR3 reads CSARGTLRDTQYF. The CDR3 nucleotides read TGCAGTGCTAGGGGGACTCTCCGGGATACGCAGTATTTT.

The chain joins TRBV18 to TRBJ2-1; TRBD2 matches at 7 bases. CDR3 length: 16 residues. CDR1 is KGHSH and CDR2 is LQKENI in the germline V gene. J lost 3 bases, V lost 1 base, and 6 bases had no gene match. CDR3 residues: CASSPRQRGDYNEQFF. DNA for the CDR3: TGTGCCAGCTCACCACGACAGCGGGGTGACTACAATGAGCAGTTCTTC.

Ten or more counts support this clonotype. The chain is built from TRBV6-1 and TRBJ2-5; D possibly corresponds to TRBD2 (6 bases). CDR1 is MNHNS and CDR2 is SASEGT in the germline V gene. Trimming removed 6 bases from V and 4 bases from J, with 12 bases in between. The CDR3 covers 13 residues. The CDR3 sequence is CASSSTAGETQYF. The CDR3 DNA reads TGTGCCAGCAGCTCGACAGCGGGAGAGACCCAGTACTTC.

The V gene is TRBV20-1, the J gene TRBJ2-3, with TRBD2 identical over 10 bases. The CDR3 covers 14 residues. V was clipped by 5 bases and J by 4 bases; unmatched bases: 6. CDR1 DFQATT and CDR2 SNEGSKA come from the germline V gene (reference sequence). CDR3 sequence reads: CSARSGGASDTQYF. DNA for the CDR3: TGCAGTGCTCGCAGCGGGGGGGCGTCAGATACGCAGTATTTT.

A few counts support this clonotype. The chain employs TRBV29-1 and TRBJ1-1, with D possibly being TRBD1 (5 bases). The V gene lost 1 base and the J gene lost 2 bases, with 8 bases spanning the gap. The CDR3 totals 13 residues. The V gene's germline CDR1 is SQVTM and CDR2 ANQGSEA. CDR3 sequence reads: CSVEGRANTEAFF. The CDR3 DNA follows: TGCAGCGTTGAAGGCAGGGCCAACACTGAAGCTTTCTTT.

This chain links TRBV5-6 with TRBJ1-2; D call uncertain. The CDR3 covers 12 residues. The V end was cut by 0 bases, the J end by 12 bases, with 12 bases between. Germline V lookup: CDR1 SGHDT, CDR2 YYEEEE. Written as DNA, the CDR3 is TGTGCCAGCAGCTTGGGCGGGAGAGGCGACACCTTC. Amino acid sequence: CASSLGGRGDTF.

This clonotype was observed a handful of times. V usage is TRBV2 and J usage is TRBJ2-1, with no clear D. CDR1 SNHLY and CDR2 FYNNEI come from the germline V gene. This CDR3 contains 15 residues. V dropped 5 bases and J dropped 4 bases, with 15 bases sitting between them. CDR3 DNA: TGTGCCAGCAGTCTCCGGAACATCGGGTACAATGAGCAGTTCTTC. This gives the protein CASSLRNIGYNEQFF.

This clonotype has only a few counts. The CDR3 DNA follows: TGCAGCGTTGGACAGGGCCGCTACGAGCAGTACTTC. This translates into CSVGQGRYEQYF. The chain employs TRBV29-1 and TRBJ2-7, with 7 bases lining up with TRBD1. The CDR3 sequence is 12 residues long. Germline trimming cut 4 bases from V and 3 bases from J; bases unmatched to any gene: 3. Germline CDR1 SQVTM, CDR2 ANQGSEA.

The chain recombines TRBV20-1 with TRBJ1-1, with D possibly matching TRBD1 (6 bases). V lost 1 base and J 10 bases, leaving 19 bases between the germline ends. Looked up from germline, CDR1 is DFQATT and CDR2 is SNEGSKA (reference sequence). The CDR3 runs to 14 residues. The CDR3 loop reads CSARARTVQGAAFF. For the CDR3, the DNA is TGCAGTGCTAGAGCCCGGACAGTACAGGGAGCAGCTTTCTTT.

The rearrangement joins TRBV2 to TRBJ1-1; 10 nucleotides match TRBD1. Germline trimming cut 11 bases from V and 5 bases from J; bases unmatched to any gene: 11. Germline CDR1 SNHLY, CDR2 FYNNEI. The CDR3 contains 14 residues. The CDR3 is CAGTTGGAGTEAFF. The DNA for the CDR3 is TGTGCCGGCACGACAGGGGGCGCGGGAACTGAAGCTTTCTTT.

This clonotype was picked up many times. The CDR3 sequence is CASVGLRVDTQYF. The CDR3 DNA reads TGTGCCAGCGTGGGCCTCCGAGTAGATACGCAGTATTTT. The chain uses TRBV2 and TRBJ2-3; D is unclear. Germline loops: CDR1 SNHLY, CDR2 FYNNEI. Trimming cost V 8 bases and J 5 bases, with 14 bases left between them. This CDR3 has 13 amino acids.

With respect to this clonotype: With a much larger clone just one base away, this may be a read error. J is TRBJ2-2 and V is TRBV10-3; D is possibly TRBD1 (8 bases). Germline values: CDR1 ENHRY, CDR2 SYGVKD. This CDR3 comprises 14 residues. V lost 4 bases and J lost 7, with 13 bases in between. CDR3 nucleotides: TGTGCCATCAGTGTACAGGGGGGGAACGGGGAGCTGTTTTTT. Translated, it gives CAISVQGGNGELFF.

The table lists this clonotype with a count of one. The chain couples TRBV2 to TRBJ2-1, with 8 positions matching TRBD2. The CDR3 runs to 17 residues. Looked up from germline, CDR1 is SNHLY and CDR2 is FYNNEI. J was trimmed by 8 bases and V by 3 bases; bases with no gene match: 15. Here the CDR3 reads CASSDFTASGRRDEQFF. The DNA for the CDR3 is TGTGCCAGCAGTGATTTCACGGCCAGCGGGAGACGGGATGAGCAGTTCTTC.

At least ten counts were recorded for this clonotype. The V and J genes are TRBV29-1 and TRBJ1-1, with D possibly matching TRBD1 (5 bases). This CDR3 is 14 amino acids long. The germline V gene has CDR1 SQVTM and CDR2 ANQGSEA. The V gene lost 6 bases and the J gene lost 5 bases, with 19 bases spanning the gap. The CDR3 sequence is CSVGPKLRETEAFF. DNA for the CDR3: TGCAGCGTGGGACCTAAGCTAAGAGAGACTGAAGCTTTCTTT.

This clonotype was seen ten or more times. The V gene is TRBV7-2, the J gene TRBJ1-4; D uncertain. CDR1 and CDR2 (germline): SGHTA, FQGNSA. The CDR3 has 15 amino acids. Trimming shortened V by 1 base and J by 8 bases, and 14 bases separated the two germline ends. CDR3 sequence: CASSLESGLTEKLFF. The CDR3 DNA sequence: TGTGCCAGCAGCTTAGAATCCGGATTGACCGAAAAACTGTTTTTT.

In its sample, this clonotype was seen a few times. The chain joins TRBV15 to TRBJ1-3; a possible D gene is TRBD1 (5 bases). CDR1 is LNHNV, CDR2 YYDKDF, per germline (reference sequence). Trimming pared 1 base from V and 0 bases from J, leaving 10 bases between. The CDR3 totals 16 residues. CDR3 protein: CATSRGGVNSGNTIYF. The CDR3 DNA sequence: TGTGCCACCAGCAGAGGAGGGGTCAACTCTGGAAACACCATATATTTT.

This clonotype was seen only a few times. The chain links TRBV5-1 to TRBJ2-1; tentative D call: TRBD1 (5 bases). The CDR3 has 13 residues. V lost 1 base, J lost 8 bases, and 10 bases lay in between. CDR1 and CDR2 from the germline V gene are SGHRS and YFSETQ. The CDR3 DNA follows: TGCGCCAGCAGCTTGCTCAGGGTCGATGAGCAGTTCTTC. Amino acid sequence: CASSLLRVDEQFF.

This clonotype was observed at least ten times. CDR3 sequence: CASTPYSDGQPQHF. CDR3 DNA: TGTGCCAGCACCCCATACTCGGACGGTCAGCCCCAGCATTTT. This chain joins TRBV6-5 and TRBJ1-5; D gene unclear. Germline V gene lookup returns CDR1 MNHEY and CDR2 SVGAGI. This CDR3 is 14 amino acids long. The V and J ends lost 7 bases and 6 bases respectively, with 16 bases between them.

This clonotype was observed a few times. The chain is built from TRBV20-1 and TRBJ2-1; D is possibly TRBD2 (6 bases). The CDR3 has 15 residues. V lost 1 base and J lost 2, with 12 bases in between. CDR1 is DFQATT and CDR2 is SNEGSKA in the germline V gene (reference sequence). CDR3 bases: TGCAGTGCTAGAGCCCTAAGGGAGGCCTACAATGAGCAGTTCTTC. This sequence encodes CSARALREAYNEQFF.

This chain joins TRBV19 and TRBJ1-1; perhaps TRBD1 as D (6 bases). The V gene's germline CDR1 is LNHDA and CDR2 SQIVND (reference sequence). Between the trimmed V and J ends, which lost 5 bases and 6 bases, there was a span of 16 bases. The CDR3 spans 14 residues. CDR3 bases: TGTGCCAGTAGTTGGGGGACATTGAATCCTGAAGCTTTCTTT. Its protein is CASSWGTLNPEAFF.